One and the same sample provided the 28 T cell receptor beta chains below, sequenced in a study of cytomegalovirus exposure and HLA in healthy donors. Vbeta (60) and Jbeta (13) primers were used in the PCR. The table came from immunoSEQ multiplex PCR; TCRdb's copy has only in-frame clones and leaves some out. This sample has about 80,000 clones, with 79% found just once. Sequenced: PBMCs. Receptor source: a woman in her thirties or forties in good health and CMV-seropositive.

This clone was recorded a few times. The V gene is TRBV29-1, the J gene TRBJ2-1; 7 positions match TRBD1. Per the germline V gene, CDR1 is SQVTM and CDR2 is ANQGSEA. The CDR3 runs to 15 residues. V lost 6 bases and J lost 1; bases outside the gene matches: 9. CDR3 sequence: CSVYRGSGSYNEQFF. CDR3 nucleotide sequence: TGCAGCGTATACAGGGGATCAGGATCCTACAATGAGCAGTTCTTC.

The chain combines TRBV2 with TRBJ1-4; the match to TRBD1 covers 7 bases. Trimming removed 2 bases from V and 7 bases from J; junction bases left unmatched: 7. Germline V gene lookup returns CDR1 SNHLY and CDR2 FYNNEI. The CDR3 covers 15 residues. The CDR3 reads CASSESGQVFEKLFF. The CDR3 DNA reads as TGTGCCAGCAGTGAATCCGGACAGGTCTTTGAAAAACTGTTTTTT.

As DNA, the CDR3 is TGTGCCAGCAGCTGGTCGGACACGAACGATGGCTACACCTTC. It encodes CASSWSDTNDGYTF. The chain recombines TRBV6-5 with TRBJ1-2, with a weak D call TRBD1 (5 bases). The length of the CDR3 is 14 residues. V lost 6 bases and J lost 6, with 17 bases in between. Germline assignment: CDR1 MNHEY and CDR2 SVGAGI.

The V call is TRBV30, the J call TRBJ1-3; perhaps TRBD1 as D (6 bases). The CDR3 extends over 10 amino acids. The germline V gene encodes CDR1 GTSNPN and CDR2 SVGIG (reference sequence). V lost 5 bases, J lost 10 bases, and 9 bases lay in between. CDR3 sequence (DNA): TGTGCCTGGGCGGGGGCGACCATATATTTT. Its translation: CAWAGATIYF.

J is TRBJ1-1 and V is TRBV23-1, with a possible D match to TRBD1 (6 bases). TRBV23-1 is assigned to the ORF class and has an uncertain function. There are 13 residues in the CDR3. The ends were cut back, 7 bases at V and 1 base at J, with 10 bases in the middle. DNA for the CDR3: TGCGCCAGCATTCCGGGACAGAACACTGAAGCTTTCTTT. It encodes CASIPGQNTEAFF.

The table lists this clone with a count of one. CDR3 DNA: TGTGCCAGCTCCCAGTTAGAGGGTACATATGGCTACACCTTC. It is translated as CASSQLEGTYGYTF. The V gene is TRBV18, the J gene TRBJ1-2; D unresolved. The V gene lost 6 bases and the J gene lost 5 bases, with 16 bases spanning the gap. Looked up from germline, CDR1 is KGHSH and CDR2 is LQKENI. The CDR3 consists of 14 residues.

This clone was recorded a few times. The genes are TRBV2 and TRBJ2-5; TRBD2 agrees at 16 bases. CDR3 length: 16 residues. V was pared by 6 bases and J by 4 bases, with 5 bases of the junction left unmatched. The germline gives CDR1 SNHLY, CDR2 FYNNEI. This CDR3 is CASRGLAGGQAETQYF. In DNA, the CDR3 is TGTGCCAGCAGGGGACTAGCGGGGGGGCAGGCAGAGACCCAGTACTTC.

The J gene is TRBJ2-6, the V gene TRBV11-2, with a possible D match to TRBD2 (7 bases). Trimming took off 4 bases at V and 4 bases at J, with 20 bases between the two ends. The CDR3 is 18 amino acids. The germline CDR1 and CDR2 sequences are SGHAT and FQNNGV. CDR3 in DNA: TGTGCCAGCAGCTCCATAGCGACCGGGGGGCCAGGGGCCAACGTCCTGACTTTC. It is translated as CASSSIATGGPGANVLTF.

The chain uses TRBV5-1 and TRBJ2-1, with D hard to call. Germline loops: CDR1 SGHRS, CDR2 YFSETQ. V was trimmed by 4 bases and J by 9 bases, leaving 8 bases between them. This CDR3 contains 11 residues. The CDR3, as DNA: TGCGCCAGCAGCCGGCACAGTGAGCAGTTCTTC. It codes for CASSRHSEQFF.

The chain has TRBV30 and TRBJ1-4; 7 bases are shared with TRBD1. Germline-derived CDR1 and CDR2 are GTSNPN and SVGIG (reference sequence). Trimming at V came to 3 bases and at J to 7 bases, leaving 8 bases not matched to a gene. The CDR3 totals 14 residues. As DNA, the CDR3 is TGTGCCTGGAGGAGACAGGGAAGAGGTGAAAAACTGTTTTTT. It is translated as CAWRRQGRGEKLFF.

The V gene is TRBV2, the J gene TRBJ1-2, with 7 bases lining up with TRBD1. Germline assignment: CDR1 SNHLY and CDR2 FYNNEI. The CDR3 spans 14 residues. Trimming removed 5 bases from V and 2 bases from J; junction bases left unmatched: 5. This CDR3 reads CASSKGQTNYGYTF. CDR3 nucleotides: TGTGCCAGCAGTAAGGGACAGACCAACTATGGCTACACCTTC.

CDR3 in amino acids: CASSSPTGATYEQYF. The CDR3 DNA is TGTGCCAGCAGCTCACCCACAGGGGCCACCTACGAGCAGTACTTC. The V and J genes are TRBV28 and TRBJ2-7; 7 nucleotides match TRBD1. Unmatched junction bases numbered 10, after V lost 6 bases and J lost 2 bases. The V gene's germline CDR1 is MDHEN and CDR2 SYDVKM. This CDR3 spans 15 amino acids.

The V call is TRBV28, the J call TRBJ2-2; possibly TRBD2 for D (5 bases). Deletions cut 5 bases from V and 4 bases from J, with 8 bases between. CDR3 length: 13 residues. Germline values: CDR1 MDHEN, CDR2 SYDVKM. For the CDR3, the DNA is TGTGCCAGCAGTGGCCGGGGCACCGGGGAGCTGTTTTTT. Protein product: CASSGRGTGELFF.

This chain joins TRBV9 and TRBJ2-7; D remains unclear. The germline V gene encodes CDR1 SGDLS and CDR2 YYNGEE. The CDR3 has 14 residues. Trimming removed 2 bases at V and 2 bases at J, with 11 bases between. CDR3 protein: CASSVDTSTYEQYF. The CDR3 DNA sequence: TGTGCCAGCAGCGTCGACACCTCGACCTACGAGCAGTACTTC.

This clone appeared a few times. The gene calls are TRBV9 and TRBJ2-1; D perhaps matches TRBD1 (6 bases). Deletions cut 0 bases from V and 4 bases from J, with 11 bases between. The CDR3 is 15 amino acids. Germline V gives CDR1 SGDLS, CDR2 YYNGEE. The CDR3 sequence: CASSVAGTPYNEQFF. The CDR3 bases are TGTGCCAGCAGCGTAGCTGGGACACCTTACAATGAGCAGTTCTTC. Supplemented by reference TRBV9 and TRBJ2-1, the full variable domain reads DSGVTQTPKHLITATGQRVTLRCSPRSGDLSVYWYQQSLDQGLQFLIQYYNGEERAKGNILERFSAQQFPDLHSELNLSSLELGDSALYFCASSVAGTPYNEQFFGPGTRLTVL.

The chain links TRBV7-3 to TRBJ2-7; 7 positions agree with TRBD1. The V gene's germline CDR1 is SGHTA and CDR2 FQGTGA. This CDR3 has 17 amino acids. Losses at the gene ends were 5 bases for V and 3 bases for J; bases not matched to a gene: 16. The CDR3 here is CASSPLPTTGYLYEQYF. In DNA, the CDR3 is TGTGCCAGCAGCCCCCTCCCCACGACAGGGTACCTCTACGAGCAGTACTTC. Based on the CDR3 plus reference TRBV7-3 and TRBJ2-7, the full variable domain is GAGVSQTPSNKVTEKGKYVELRCDPISGHTALYWYRQSLGQGPEFLIYFQGTGAADDSGLPNDRFFAVRPEGSVSTLKIQRTERGDSAVYLCASSPLPTTGYLYEQYFGPGTRLTVT.

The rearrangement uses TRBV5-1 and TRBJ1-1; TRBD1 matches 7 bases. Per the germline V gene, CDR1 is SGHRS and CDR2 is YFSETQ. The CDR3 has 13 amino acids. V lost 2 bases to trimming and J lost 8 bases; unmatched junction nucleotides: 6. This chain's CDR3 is CASSFDQGVEAFF. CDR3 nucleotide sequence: TGCGCCAGCAGCTTCGATCAGGGGGTAGAAGCTTTCTTT.

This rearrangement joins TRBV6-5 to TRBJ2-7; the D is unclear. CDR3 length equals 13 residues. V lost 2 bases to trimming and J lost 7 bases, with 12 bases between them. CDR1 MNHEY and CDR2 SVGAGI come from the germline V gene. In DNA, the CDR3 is TGTGCCAGCAGTTACCTACAGTTGCAGGAGCAGTACTTC. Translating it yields CASSYLQLQEQYF.

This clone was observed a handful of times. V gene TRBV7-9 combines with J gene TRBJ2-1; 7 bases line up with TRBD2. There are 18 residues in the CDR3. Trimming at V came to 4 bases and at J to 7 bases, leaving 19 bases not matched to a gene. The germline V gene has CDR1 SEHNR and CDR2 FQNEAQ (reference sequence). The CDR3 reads CASSWRARSILGGNEQFF. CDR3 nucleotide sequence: TGTGCCAGCAGCTGGAGGGCTAGATCCATCCTCGGGGGGAATGAGCAGTTCTTC. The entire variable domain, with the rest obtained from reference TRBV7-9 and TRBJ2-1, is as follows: DTGVSQNPRHKITKRGQNVTFRCDPISEHNRLYWYRQTLGQGPEFLTYFQNEAQLEKSRLLSDRFSAERPKGSFSTLEIQRTEQGDSAMYLCASSWRARSILGGNEQFFGPGTRLTVL.

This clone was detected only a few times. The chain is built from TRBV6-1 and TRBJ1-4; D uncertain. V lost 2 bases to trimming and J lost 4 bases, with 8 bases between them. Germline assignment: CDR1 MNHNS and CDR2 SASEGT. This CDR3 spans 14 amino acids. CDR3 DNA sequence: TGTGCCAGCAGTGAATTGGGCAGTAATGAAAAACTGTTTTTT. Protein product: CASSELGSNEKLFF.

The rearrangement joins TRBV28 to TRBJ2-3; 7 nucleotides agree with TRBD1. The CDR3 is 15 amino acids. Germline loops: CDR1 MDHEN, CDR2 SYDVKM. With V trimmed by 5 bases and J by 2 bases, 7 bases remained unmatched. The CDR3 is CASSPPDRDTDTQYF. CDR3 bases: TGTGCCAGCAGTCCGCCCGACAGGGACACAGATACGCAGTATTTT.

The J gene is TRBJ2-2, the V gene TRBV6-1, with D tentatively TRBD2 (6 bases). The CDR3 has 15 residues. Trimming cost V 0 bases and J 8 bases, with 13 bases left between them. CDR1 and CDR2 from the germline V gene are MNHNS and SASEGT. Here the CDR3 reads CASSEAGGQAGELFF. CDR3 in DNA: TGTGCCAGCAGTGAAGCTGGAGGGCAAGCGGGGGAGCTGTTTTTT.

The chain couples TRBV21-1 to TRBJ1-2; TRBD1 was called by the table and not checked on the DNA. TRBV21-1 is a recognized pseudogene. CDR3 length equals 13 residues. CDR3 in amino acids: CASSARTGHGYTF. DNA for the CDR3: TGTGCCAGCAGCGCACGGACAGGGCATGGCTACACCTTC.

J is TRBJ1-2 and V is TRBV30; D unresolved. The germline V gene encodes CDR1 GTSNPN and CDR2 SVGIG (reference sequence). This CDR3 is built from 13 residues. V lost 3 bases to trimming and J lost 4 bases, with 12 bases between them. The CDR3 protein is CAWRSGGSYGYTF. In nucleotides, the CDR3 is TGTGCCTGGAGGTCGGGAGGGAGCTATGGCTACACCTTC.

The CDR3 DNA sequence: TGTGCCAGCAGCTTAGCGGGACAGGGCGCCACTGGCTACACCTTC. This encodes CASSLAGQGATGYTF. The gene calls are TRBV7-2 and TRBJ1-2; 9 nucleotides match TRBD1. Germline loops: CDR1 SGHTA, CDR2 FQGNSA. CDR3 length: 15 residues. J gave up 7 bases and V 0 bases, and 6 bases lay outside the gene matches. The full variable domain, its missing parts supplied by reference TRBV7-2 and TRBJ1-2, is GAGVSQSPSNKVTEKGKDVELRCDPISGHTALYWYRQSLGQGLEFLIYFQGNSAPDKSGLPSDRFSAERTGGSVSTLTIQRTQQEDSAVYLCASSLAGQGATGYTFGSGTRLTVV.

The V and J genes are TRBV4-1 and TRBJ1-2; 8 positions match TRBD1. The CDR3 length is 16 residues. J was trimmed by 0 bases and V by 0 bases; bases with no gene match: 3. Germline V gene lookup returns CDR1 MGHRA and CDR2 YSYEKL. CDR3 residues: CASSQEATGANYGYTF. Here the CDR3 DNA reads TGCGCCAGCAGCCAAGAGGCGACAGGGGCTAACTATGGCTACACCTTC.

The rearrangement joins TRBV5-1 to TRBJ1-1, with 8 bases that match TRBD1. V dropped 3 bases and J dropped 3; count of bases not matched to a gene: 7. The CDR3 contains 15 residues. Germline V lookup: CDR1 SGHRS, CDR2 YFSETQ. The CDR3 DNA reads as TGCGCCAGCAGCTCCCAGACAGGGGCGGACACTGAAGCTTTCTTT. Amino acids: CASSSQTGADTEAFF.

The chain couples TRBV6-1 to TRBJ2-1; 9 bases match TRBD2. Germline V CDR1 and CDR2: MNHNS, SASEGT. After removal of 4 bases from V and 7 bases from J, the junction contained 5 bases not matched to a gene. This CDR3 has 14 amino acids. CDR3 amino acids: CASSASGMGNEQFF. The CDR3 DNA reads TGTGCCAGCAGTGCTAGCGGGATGGGAAATGAGCAGTTCTTC.